The rows below give T cell receptor beta chains drawn from one sample of a study of monozygotic twins with inflammatory bowel disease. No DNA is given; TCRdb re-called the 5' RACE reads and lists each CDR3 protein once. This sample contains 300,000 to 450,000 distinct CDR3 sequences. Sequencing was carried out using blood. All receptors come from a human donor with ulcerative colitis or Crohn's disease, or a healthy co-twin of an affected twin (not recorded which). CDR3s include the opening cysteine and the closing phenylalanine or tryptophan.

TRBJ1-2 | TRBV27 | CASSLYPGIGYGYTF
TRBJ2-2 | TRBV20-1 | CSAPNPGKGTGELFF
TRBJ1-5 | TRBV2 | CASSDNSNQPQHF
TRBJ2-2 | TRBV27 | CASSLWDSGELFF
TRBJ2-7 | TRBV7-9 | CASSLAMGPDSYEQYF
TRBJ2-2 | TRBV29-1 | CSATTYLSSQPGELFF
TRBJ1-1 | TRBV2 | CASSRITEAFF
TRBJ2-4 | TRBV11-1 | CASSLKPRTDPFFLAKNIQYF
TRBJ2-5 | TRBV6-6 | CASMGREETQYF
TRBJ2-1 | TRBV13 | CASSLGRGDSYNEQFF
TRBJ2-3 | TRBV11-2 | CASSLQVSLAGGRRTDTQYF
TRBJ2-7 | TRBV5-1 | CASSSNSYYEQYF
TRBJ2-7 | TRBV7-9 | CASSPQTGVYEQYF
TRBJ1-4 | TRBV7-3 | CASSLNYGEKLFF
TRBJ2-1 | TRBV5-4 | CASNFWGTGPEGNEQFF
TRBJ1-5 | TRBV4-1 | CASSQVGRDRDQPQHF
TRBJ2-7 | TRBV20-1 | CSARALNYEQYF
TRBJ1-2 | TRBV27 | CASSLFGGLNYGYTF
TRBJ2-2 | TRBV14 | CASSPLEGLTENTGELFF
TRBJ2-3 | TRBV24-1 | CATSDSGLAGLPQYF
TRBJ1-1 | TRBV4-1 | CASSQGQGADTEAFF
TRBJ2-1 | TRBV5-1 | CASSLDRASLTYNEQFF
TRBJ1-1 | TRBV4-3 | CASSQEPRVPNTEAFF
TRBJ1-4 | TRBV6-1 | CASSTMDPMDEKLFF
TRBJ2-3 | TRBV29-1 | CSVTGGVTDTQYF
TRBJ2-1 | TRBV27 | CASSFATGVYEQFF
TRBJ1-1 | TRBV6-2/TRBV6-3 | CASSTDRATEAFF
TRBJ2-3 | TRBV20-1 | CSASRLEVSDTQYF
TRBJ2-2 | TRBV29-1 | CSGVGAAGELFF
TRBJ1-2 | TRBV6-5 | CVSSQGGGYTF
TRBJ2-3 | TRBV7-3 | CASSLNSGASGDTQYF
TRBJ1-5 | TRBV5-1 | CASSLRDSRREPQHF
TRBJ1-2 | TRBV4-1 | CASSQGSRESYGYTF
TRBJ1-2 | TRBV28 | CASRTTGSRRGYYGYTF
TRBJ2-3 | TRBV5-4 | CASSLDLSAETDTQYF
TRBJ1-5 | TRBV4-1 | CASSQGTEEQHF
TRBJ2-7 | TRBV12-3/TRBV12-4 | CASSLGPTEAYEQYF
TRBJ2-1 | TRBV25-1 | CASSDDKTSGGRYNEQFF
TRBJ2-1 | TRBV7-3 | CASSTTGEQFF
TRBJ2-1 | TRBV7-7 | CASSLTSGEYNEQFF